These T cell receptor beta chains were read from a single sample in a study of human T cells and chemical hapten exposure. TCRdb reanalysed the 5' RACE reads using MiXCR and keeps one entry per CDR3 protein. The repertoire holds under 85,000 distinct CDR3 sequences, with more than 7.5% as singletons. The receptors derive from a male donor in good health. Both conserved end residues are part of each CDR3. Only some rows state a clone size, as once, few, many or a class for expanded clones.

v_call	clone_size	cdr3_aa
TRBV6-6	many	CASSFRGRDTGELFF
TRBV7-9	many	CASSPPLLAPSNTGELFF
TRBV29-1	few	CSVLTGSGPANTEAFF
TRBV5-4	few	CASSQIQGAGETQYF
TRBV29-1	few	CSVEGGGRVNSGANVLTF
TRBV6-2/TRBV6-3	many	CASSPPHRTTLYNEQFF
TRBV6-5	many	CASSPVYDGGYGYTF
TRBV6-1	-	CAFESGVEAFF
TRBV15	few	CATSREEQSEQFF
TRBV5-4	-	CASSLRGPHTEAFF
TRBV2	-	CASSGLPIEEQYF
TRBV20-1	many	CSARGGGYSETQYF
TRBV27	many	CASSFRGQGTEAFF
TRBV7-2	many	CASSFTGTGSYEQYF
TRBV7-2	many	CASALRDRGHSPLHF
TRBV4-1	many	CASSQETGDREKLFF
TRBV12-3/TRBV12-4	-	CASTPGQYNEQFF
TRBV4-3	few	CASSQDQVAGPADTQYF
TRBV6-6	few	CASSYSGGVGNTGELFF
TRBV27	many	CASSLTSGADQPQHF
TRBV20-1	-	CSASDRGAMNTEAFF